These T cell receptor beta chains were read from a single sample in a study of shared clonotypes between healthy human individuals. Assay used: immunoSEQ multiplex PCR; TCRdb lists only in-frame clones, some missing. The sample lists 950,000 to 1,300,000 clones; roughly 80% were seen once. What was sequenced was memory CD4+ T cells sorted from blood. The receptor source for this set is a man aged 18 to 29 in good health. Each CDR3 is given with its conserved first and last residue. The D gene is left open where the match is weak. Only part of the rows carry a size: once, few, many, or a class if the clone is expanded.

D	V	length	size	J	CDR3	DNA
TRBD2	TRBV7-9	14	.	TRBJ2-3	CASSLSGNTDTQYF	TGTGCCAGCAGCTTAAGCGGGAACACAGATACGCAGTATTTT
TRBD1	TRBV18	13	once	TRBJ1-6	CASSRTGNSPLHF	TGTGCCAGCTCCCGGACAGGGAATTCACCCCTCCACTTT
.	TRBV6-5	15	.	TRBJ1-5	CASSSEQGYNQPQHF	TGTGCCAGCAGTAGTGAACAGGGCTACAATCAGCCCCAGCATTTT
.	TRBV25-1	16	.	TRBJ2-5	CASSDGLLASQETQYF	TGTGCCAGCAGCGATGGGCTACTGGCTAGCCAAGAGACCCAGTACTTC
.	TRBV28	18	.	TRBJ1-6	CASSPRDKFHSYNSPLHF	TGTGCCAGCAGTCCCCGGGACAAGTTCCACTCCTATAATTCACCCCTCCACTTT
.	TRBV2	13	.	TRBJ2-5	CASRTAAEETQYF	TGTGCCAGCAGGACCGCGGCTGAAGAGACCCAGTACTTC
.	TRBV7-9	14	few	TRBJ1-1	CASSWGGGRAEAFF	TGTGCCAGCAGTTGGGGGGGCGGTAGAGCTGAAGCTTTCTTT
.	TRBV6-5	15	.	TRBJ1-6	CASKHQSRVHSPLHF	TGTGCCAGCAAACATCAAAGTCGCGTGCATTCACCCCTCCACTTT
.	TRBV6-1	15	many	TRBJ1-1	CASRNWEGGSTEAFF	TGTGCCAGCAGAAACTGGGAGGGGGGGAGTACTGAAGCTTTCTTT
TRBD2	TRBV30	12	few	TRBJ2-1	CAWSPSGYEQFF	TGTGCCTGGAGTCCTAGCGGGTATGAGCAGTTCTTC
TRBD1	TRBV5-5	15	.	TRBJ2-7	CASSVGQGAPYEQYF	TGTGCCAGCAGTGTAGGACAGGGGGCTCCCTACGAGCAGTACTTC
TRBD2	TRBV7-2	14	.	TRBJ2-5	CASSLGGRFETQYF	TGTGCCAGCAGCTTAGGCGGGAGGTTTGAGACCCAGTACTTC
.	TRBV5-1	14	.	TRBJ2-3	CASSLAIRSDTQYF	TGCGCCAGCAGCTTGGCCATCAGAAGCGATACGCAGTATTTT
.	TRBV21-1	18	few	TRBJ1-6	CASSKVGTKSSYNSPLHF	TGTGCCAGCAGCAAAGTGGGCACCAAGAGCTCCTATAATTCACCCCTCCACTTT
.	TRBV6-5	14	few	TRBJ1-6	CASRGWQGGSPLHF	TGTGCCAGCAGAGGCTGGCAGGGCGGTTCACCCCTCCACTTT
.	TRBV28	13	.	TRBJ1-2	CASSFRVGFGYTF	TGTGCCAGCAGTTTTAGGGTGGGGTTTGGCTACACCTTC
.	TRBV5-1	15	.	TRBJ2-2	CASSLAGYNTGELFF	TGCGCCAGCAGCTTGGCAGGCTATAACACCGGGGAGCTGTTTTTT
.	TRBV20-1	10	.	TRBJ2-7	CSAGSNEQYF	TGCAGTGCTGGCTCCAACGAGCAGTACTTC
.	TRBV25-1	13	.	TRBJ1-1	CASSESPNTEAFF	TGTGCCAGCAGTGAATCCCCCAACACTGAAGCTTTCTTT
TRBD1	TRBV7-2	14	.	TRBJ2-7	CASSSDRGPYEQYF	TGTGCCAGCAGCTCAGACAGGGGCCCCTACGAGCAGTACTTC
.	TRBV2	16	.	TRBJ2-3	CASSESWGTSTDTQYF	TGTGCCAGCAGTGAAAGTTGGGGGACTAGCACAGATACGCAGTATTTT
.	TRBV19	15	.	TRBJ1-6	CASSNTGIYNSPLHF	TGTGCCAGTAGTAATACAGGGATCTATAATTCACCCCTCCACTTT
.	TRBV15	14	.	TRBJ1-5	CATSRDSSNQPQHF	TGTGCCACCAGCAGAGACAGCAGCAATCAGCCCCAGCATTTT
TRBD2	TRBV9	16	.	TRBJ2-5	CASSPTGGGPWETQYF	TGTGCCAGCAGCCCTACGGGGGGAGGGCCATGGGAGACCCAGTACTTC
TRBD1	TRBV7-3	16	few	TRBJ2-3	CASSLGTGGRTDTQYF	TGTGCCAGCAGCCTTGGGACAGGGGGCCGTACAGATACGCAGTATTTT
.	TRBV7-9	14	once	TRBJ2-7	CASSLAGVIYEQYF	TGTGCCAGCAGCTTAGCGGGAGTTATATACGAGCAGTACTTC
.	TRBV27	9	.	TRBJ2-7	CASGYEQYF	TGTGCCAGCGGGTACGAGCAGTACTTC
TRBD2	TRBV6-1	14	.	TRBJ2-1	CASSVAGVRNEQFF	TGTGCCAGCAGTGTAGCGGGGGTCCGCAATGAGCAGTTCTTC
.	TRBV10-2	16	.	TRBJ2-7	CASSESILAGAREQYF	TGCGCCAGCAGTGAGTCGATCTTGGCAGGGGCCCGGGAGCAGTACTTC
TRBD2	TRBV28	15	many	TRBJ2-2	CASSLGGRRSGELFF	TGTGCCAGCAGTTTGGGAGGGAGGAGGAGCGGGGAGCTGTTTTTT
.	TRBV15	15	.	TRBJ1-4	CATSRGAGYNEKLFF	TGTGCCACCAGCAGAGGGGCAGGGTATAATGAAAAACTGTTTTTT
TRBD1	TRBV6-1	14	once	TRBJ1-5	CASGDRNSNQPQHF	TGTGCCAGCGGGGACAGGAATAGCAATCAGCCCCAGCATTTT
.	TRBV5-1	18	.	TRBJ1-1	CASSLANFGGGRNTEAFF	TGCGCCAGCAGCTTGGCCAACTTTGGCGGAGGAAGGAACACTGAAGCTTTCTTT
.	TRBV15	14	few	TRBJ2-7	CATSEGGSSYEQYF	TGTGCCACCAGCGAGGGCGGAAGCTCCTACGAGCAGTACTTC
.	TRBV27	14	once	TRBJ1-2	CASTPSLYNYGYTF	TGTGCCAGCACTCCCAGCCTCTATAACTATGGCTACACCTTC
TRBD2	TRBV28	15	.	TRBJ2-7	CASSPQWSGGYEQYF	TGTGCCAGCAGTCCCCAGTGGAGCGGGGGGTACGAGCAGTACTTC
.	TRBV19	16	.	TRBJ2-1	CASSMIRTRNYNEQFF	TGTGCCAGTAGTATGATCCGAACCCGCAATTACAATGAGCAGTTCTTC
.	TRBV4-1	12	.	TRBJ2-1	CASSQDPSEQFF	TGCGCCAGCAGCCAAGATCCATCTGAGCAGTTCTTC
.	TRBV7-2	15	.	TRBJ1-1	CASSLGQERNTEAFF	TGTGCCAGCAGCTTAGGACAGGAGAGGAACACTGAAGCTTTCTTT
TRBD1	TRBV5-1	16	few	TRBJ2-3	CASSPGQGAKTDTQYF	TGCGCCAGCAGCCCGGGCCAGGGGGCGAAGACAGATACGCAGTATTTT
TRBD1	TRBV18	14	once	TRBJ1-2	CASSPSRDSYGYTF	TGTGCCAGCTCACCTAGCCGGGACAGCTATGGCTACACCTTC
.	TRBV29-1	15	many	TRBJ2-1	CSVEKVGLSYNEQFF	TGCAGCGTTGAGAAGGTTGGGCTCTCCTACAATGAGCAGTTCTTC
.	TRBV7-9	15	.	TRBJ1-4	CASSLIQGSNEKLFF	TGTGCCAGCAGCCTCATACAGGGATCTAATGAAAAACTGTTTTTT
.	TRBV9	15	.	TRBJ1-1	CASSVEPEGNTEAFF	TGTGCCAGCAGCGTAGAACCTGAAGGGAACACTGAAGCTTTCTTT
.	TRBV4-3	14	.	TRBJ2-1	CASSQEKGKGEQFF	TGCGCCAGCAGCCAAGAAAAGGGTAAGGGTGAGCAGTTCTTC
.	TRBV5-6	12	.	TRBJ1-5	CASKRQNQPQHF	TGTGCCAGCAAACGCCAGAATCAGCCCCAGCATTTT
TRBD1	TRBV28	17	once	TRBJ2-3	CASSFNWDRGRPDTQYF	TGTGCCAGCAGTTTTAACTGGGACAGGGGGCGCCCAGATACGCAGTATTTT
.	TRBV27	13	.	TRBJ2-7	CASSSQGNYEQYF	TGTGCCAGCAGTTCTCAAGGGAATTACGAGCAGTACTTC
TRBD2	TRBV5-1	15	.	TRBJ2-5	CASSLVPGGQETQYF	TGCGCCAGCAGCTTGGTACCGGGGGGGCAGGAGACCCAGTACTTC
.	TRBV5-1	13	.	TRBJ1-5	CASSKGPYQPQHF	TGCGCCAGCAGCAAGGGGCCCTATCAGCCCCAGCATTTT
.	TRBV19	13	.	TRBJ1-1	CASSIARGAEAFF	TGTGCCAGTAGTATAGCAAGAGGAGCTGAAGCTTTCTTT
.	TRBV15	14	.	TRBJ1-1	CATSRDWQVHEAFF	TGTGCCACCAGCAGAGATTGGCAGGTACATGAAGCTTTCTTT
TRBD2	TRBV5-6	17	.	TRBJ2-1	CASSFRTSSGGHNEQFF	TGTGCCAGCAGCTTTCGGACCTCTAGCGGGGGGCACAATGAGCAGTTCTTC
TRBD1	TRBV6-5	14	.	TRBJ1-4	CASSSETGEEKLFF	TGTGCCAGCAGTTCCGAGACAGGGGAAGAAAAACTGTTTTTT
.	TRBV5-1	15	few	TRBJ2-1	CASSLSAELYNEQFF	TGCGCCAGCAGCTTGAGTGCGGAGCTGTACAATGAGCAGTTCTTC